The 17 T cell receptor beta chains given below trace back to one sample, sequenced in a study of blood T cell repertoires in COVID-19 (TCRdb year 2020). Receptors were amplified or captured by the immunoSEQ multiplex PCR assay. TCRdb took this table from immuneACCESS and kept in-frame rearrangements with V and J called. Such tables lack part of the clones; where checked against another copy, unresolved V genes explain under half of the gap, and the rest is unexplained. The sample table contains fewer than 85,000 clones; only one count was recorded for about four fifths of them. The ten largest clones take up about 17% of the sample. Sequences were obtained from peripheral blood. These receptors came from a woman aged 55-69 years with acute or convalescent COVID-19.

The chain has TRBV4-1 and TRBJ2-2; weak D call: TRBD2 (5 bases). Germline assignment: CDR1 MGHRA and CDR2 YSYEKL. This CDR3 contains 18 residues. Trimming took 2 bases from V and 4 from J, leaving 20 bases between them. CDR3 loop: CASSQFGIALMSTGELFF. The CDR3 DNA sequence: TGCGCCAGCAGCCAATTTGGCATAGCGCTAATGAGCACCGGGGAGCTGTTTTTT.

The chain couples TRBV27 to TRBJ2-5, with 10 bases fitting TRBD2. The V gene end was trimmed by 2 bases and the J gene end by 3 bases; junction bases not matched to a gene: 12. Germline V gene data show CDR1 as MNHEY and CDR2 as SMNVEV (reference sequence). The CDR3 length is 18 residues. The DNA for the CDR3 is TGTGCCAGCAGTTTACTAGCGGGGGCCCCTGAGGGAAAAGAGACCCAGTACTTC. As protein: CASSLLAGAPEGKETQYF.

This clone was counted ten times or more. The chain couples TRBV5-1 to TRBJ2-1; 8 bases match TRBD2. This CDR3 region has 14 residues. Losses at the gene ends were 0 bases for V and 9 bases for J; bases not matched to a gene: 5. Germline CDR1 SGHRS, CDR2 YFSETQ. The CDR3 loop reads CASSLGSGGLEQFF. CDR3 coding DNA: TGCGCCAGCAGCTTGGGCAGCGGGGGCCTTGAGCAGTTCTTC.

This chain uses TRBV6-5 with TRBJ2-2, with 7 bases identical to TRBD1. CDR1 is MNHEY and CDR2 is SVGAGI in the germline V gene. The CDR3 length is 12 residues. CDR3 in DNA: TGTGCGGGACAGTCGAACACCGGGGAGCTGTTTTTT. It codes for CAGQSNTGELFF.

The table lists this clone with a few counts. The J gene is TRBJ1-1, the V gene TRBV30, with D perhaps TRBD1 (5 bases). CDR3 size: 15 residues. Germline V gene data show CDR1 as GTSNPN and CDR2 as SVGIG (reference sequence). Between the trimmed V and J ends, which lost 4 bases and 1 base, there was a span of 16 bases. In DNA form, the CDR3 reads TGTGCCTGGAATCCACCTCTCGACAGGAACACTGAAGCTTTCTTT. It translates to CAWNPPLDRNTEAFF.

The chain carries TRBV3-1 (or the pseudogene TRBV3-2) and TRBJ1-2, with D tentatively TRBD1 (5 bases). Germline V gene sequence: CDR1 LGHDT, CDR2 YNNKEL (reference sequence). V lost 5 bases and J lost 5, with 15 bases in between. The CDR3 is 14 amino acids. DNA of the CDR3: TGTGCCAGCAGCACGGCTCGGGGGAGTTATGGCTACACCTTC. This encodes CASSTARGSYGYTF.

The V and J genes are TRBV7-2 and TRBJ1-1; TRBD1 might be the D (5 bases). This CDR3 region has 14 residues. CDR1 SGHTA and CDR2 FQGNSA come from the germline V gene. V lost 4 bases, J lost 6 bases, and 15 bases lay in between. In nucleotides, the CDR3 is TGTGCCAGCAGCTCCCTCGACAGATCCCCTGAAGCTTTCTTT. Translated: CASSSLDRSPEAFF. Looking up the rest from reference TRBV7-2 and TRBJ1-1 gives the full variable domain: GAGVSQSPSNKVTEKGKDVELRCDPISGHTALYWYRQSLGQGLEFLIYFQGNSAPDKSGLPSDRFSAERTGGSVSTLTIQRTQQEDSAVYLCASSSLDRSPEAFFGQGTRLTVV.

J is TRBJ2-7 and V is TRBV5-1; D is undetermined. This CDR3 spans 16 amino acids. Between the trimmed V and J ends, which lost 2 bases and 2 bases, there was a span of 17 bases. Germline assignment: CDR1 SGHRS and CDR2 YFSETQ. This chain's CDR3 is CASSFGGPTITYEQYF. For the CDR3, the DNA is TGCGCCAGCAGCTTCGGCGGCCCAACCATAACCTACGAGCAGTACTTC.

In DNA form, the CDR3 reads TGCGCCAGCAGCTCCGAATTAGGACAGGGGCGGTACTTC. This gives the protein CASSSELGQGRYF. The gene calls are TRBV5-1 and TRBJ2-7; 9 bases match TRBD1. Germline CDR1 reads SGHRS; CDR2 reads YFSETQ. The CDR3 totals 13 residues. J was trimmed by 12 bases and V by 3 bases; bases with no gene match: 10.

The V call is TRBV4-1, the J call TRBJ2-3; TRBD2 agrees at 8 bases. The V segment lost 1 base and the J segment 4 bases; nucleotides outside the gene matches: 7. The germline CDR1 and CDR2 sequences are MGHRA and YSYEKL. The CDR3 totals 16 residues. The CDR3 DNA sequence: TGCGCCAGCAGCCAAGTTTTGGCGGGGGGCTCAGATACGCAGTATTTT. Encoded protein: CASSQVLAGGSDTQYF.

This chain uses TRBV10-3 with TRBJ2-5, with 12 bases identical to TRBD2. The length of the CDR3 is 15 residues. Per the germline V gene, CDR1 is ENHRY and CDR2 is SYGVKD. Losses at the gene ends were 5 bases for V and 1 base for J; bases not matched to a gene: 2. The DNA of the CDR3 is TGTGCCATCAGTCGACTAGCGGGGGCCCAAGAGACCCAGTACTTC. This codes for CAISRLAGAQETQYF.

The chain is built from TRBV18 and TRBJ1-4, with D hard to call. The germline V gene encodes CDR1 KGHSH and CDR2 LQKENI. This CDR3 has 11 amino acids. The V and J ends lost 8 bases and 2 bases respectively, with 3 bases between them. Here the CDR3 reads CASGTNEKLFF. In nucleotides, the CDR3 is TGTGCCAGCGGCACTAATGAAAAACTGTTTTTT.

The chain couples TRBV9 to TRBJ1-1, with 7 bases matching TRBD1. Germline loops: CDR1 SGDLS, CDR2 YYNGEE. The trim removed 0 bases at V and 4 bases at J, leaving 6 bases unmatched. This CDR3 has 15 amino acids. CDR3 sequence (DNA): TGTGCCAGCAGCGTAGGGGCAGGGGGTTTCACTGAAGCTTTCTTT. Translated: CASSVGAGGFTEAFF.

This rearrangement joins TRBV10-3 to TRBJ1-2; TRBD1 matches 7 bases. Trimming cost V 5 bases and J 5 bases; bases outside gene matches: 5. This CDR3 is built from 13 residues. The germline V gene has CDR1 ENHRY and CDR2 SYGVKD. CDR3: CAISTGTAYGYTF. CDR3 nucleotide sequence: TGTGCCATCAGTACCGGGACAGCATATGGCTACACCTTC.

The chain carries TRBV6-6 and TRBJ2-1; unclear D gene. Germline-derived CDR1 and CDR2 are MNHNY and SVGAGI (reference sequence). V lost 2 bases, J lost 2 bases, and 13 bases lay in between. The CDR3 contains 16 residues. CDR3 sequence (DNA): TGTGCCAGCAGTTACCTTACCAGGTTGGCCTACAATGAGCAGTTCTTC. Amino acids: CASSYLTRLAYNEQFF.

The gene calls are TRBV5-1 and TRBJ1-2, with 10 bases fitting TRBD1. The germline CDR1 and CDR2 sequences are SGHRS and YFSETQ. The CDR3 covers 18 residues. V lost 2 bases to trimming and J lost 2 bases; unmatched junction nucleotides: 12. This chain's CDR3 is CASSLSLGQGIENYGYTF. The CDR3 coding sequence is TGCGCCAGCAGCTTAAGCCTGGGACAGGGGATAGAAAACTATGGCTACACCTTC.

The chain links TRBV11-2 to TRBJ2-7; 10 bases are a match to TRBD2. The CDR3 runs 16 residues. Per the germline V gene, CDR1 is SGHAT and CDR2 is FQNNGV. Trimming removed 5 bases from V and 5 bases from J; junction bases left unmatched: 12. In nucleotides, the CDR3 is TGTGCCAGCAGCACCGACCCACTAGCGGGAAGGAACGAGCAGTACTTC. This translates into CASSTDPLAGRNEQYF.